The next 6 T cell receptor beta chains were all read from a single sample in a study of cytomegalovirus exposure and HLA in healthy donors. PCR primers comprised 60 Vbeta and 13 Jbeta primers. Libraries were prepared by immunoSEQ multiplex PCR; TCRdb keeps only in-frame clonotypes and omits some of them. In the table there are 150,000 to 200,000 clones, around 80% of which are singletons. Source material: PBMCs. The receptors shown here come from a woman under 30 in good health and CMV-seronegative.

In its sample, this clone was seen once. The CDR3 DNA reads as TGTGCCAGCAGCTTAGCCCCCGCGGAGACCGTTAACTATGGCTACACCTTC. This encodes CASSLAPAETVNYGYTF. The chain joins TRBV7-2 to TRBJ1-2, with D unresolved. Trimming removed 0 bases at V and 1 base at J, with 15 bases between. Germline CDR1 SGHTA, CDR2 FQGNSA. There are 17 residues in the CDR3. The full variable domain, its missing parts supplied by reference TRBV7-2 and TRBJ1-2, is GAGVSQSPSNKVTEKGKDVELRCDPISGHTALYWYRQSLGQGLEFLIYFQGNSAPDKSGLPSDRFSAERTGGSVSTLTIQRTQQEDSAVYLCASSLAPAETVNYGYTFGSGTRLTVV.

The count of this clone is one. The chain combines TRBV29-1 with TRBJ1-1; D not resolved. V lost 8 bases to trimming and J lost 5 bases, with 15 bases between them. The CDR3 runs 12 residues. Looked up from germline, CDR1 is SQVTM and CDR2 is ANQGSEA. The CDR3 DNA reads as TGCAGCCCCTCGGCGGGGTTGACTGAAGCTTTCTTT. Translating it yields CSPSAGLTEAFF.

CDR3 sequence reads: CASSQGLAGVSTDTQYF. The DNA of the CDR3 is TGTGCCAGCAGCCAAGGACTAGCGGGTGTAAGCACAGATACGCAGTATTTT. This chain joins TRBV7-9 and TRBJ2-3; 11 bases match TRBD2. With 5 bases clipped from V and 0 bases from J, the junction kept 7 bases outside the gene matches. The CDR3 spans 17 residues. Germline values: CDR1 SEHNR, CDR2 FQNEAQ (reference sequence).

The chain has TRBV30 and TRBJ2-1; D gene unclear. CDR3 size: 13 residues. Germline V lookup: CDR1 GTSNPN, CDR2 SVGIG (reference sequence). V was trimmed by 0 bases and J by 7 bases, leaving 10 bases between them. The CDR3 is CAWSVLSGNEQFF. CDR3 coding DNA: TGTGCCTGGAGTGTACTATCCGGGAATGAGCAGTTCTTC.

J is TRBJ2-1 and V is TRBV7-9, with D unresolved. This CDR3 spans 16 amino acids. Trimming took 1 base from V and 6 from J, leaving 16 bases between them. The V gene's germline CDR1 is SEHNR and CDR2 FQNEAQ (reference sequence). The CDR3 sequence is CASSLEGTHRSNEQFF. The CDR3 DNA reads as TGTGCCAGCAGCTTAGAAGGAACCCATCGGAGCAATGAGCAGTTCTTC.

V usage is TRBV2 and J usage is TRBJ2-7; weak D call: TRBD2 (5 bases). The CDR3 has 16 amino acids. The ends were cut back, 6 bases at V and 3 bases at J, with 21 bases in the middle. CDR1 and CDR2 from the germline V gene are SNHLY and FYNNEI. CDR3 coding DNA: TGTGCCAGCAGACCCTTGACTATGGACCCCCACTACGAGCAGTACGTC. This encodes CASRPLTMDPHYEQYV.